The clone carrying this T cell receptor beta chain was seen a single time. Its antigen is not known. Produced via immunoSEQ multiplex PCR; TCRdb's table is partial and in-frame only. This sample has about 160,000 clones, with roughly 83% found just once. This sample is part of a study of cytomegalovirus exposure and HLA in healthy donors. Germline-derived CDR1 and CDR2 are MDHEN and SYDVKM. The CDR3 is 15 amino acids. Trimming cost V 2 bases and J 1 base, with 8 bases left between them. Study-wide points: Rare TCR sequences dominated, though some public TCRs recurred in many donors. The tendency of first-cohort TCR clusters to co-occur in the 120 or so validation repertoires was the finding of a later analysis. Both high specificity and high sensitivity reportedly marked the classifier's diagnosis of cytomegalovirus status. It was fewer than 200 TCR beta chains that were listed as cytomegalovirus-associated.

The sequence was collected from a man younger than 45 in good health and CMV-seropositive. This chain joins TRBV28 and TRBJ2-2; D uncertain. The sequencing input was PBMCs. For the CDR3, the DNA is TGTGCCAGCAGTTTACCGACTTTGAACACCGGGGAGCTGTTTTTT. The encoded protein is CASSLPTLNTGELFF. The complete variable domain, with remaining parts taken from reference TRBV28 and TRBJ2-2, reads DVKVTQSSRYLVKRTGEKVFLECVQDMDHENMFWYRQDPGLGLRLIYFSYDVKMKEKGDIPEGYSVSREKKERFSLILESASTNQTSMYLCASSLPTLNTGELFFGEGSRLTVL.